The rows below give T cell receptor beta chains drawn from one sample of a study of blood T cell repertoires in COVID-19. Clones were read by immunoSEQ multiplex PCR, and TCRdb kept only the in-frame ones, dropping some. This sample carries tens of thousands of clones, 85% to 90% of them seen once, and the ten largest clones take approximately 19%. The source material was peripheral blood. The receptors stem from a man older than 75 in a cohort sampled during active COVID-19. Each CDR3 is given with its conserved first and last residue. A D gene is named only where the DNA matches it firmly. For some rows the clone size is stated as once, few or many, or as a class when expanded; others skip it.

v_call: TRBV27; d_call: NA; j_call: TRBJ1-1; clone_size: NA; cdr3_length: 13; cdr3_aa: CASTRDRNTEAFF; cdr3_nt: TGTGCCAGCACCCGAGACAGGAACACTGAAGCTTTCTTT
v_call: TRBV29-1; d_call: TRBD2; j_call: TRBJ2-3; clone_size: few; cdr3_length: 14; cdr3_aa: CSVEGRGYVDTQYF; cdr3_nt: TGCAGCGTTGAAGGGCGGGGGTACGTAGATACGCAGTATTTT
v_call: TRBV29-1; d_call: NA; j_call: TRBJ1-2; clone_size: NA; cdr3_length: 14; cdr3_aa: CSVEVQGQVLGYTF; cdr3_nt: TGCAGCGTTGAAGTGCAGGGGCAGGTCTTAGGCTACACCTTC
v_call: TRBV29-1; d_call: TRBD1; j_call: TRBJ1-2; clone_size: NA; cdr3_length: 16; cdr3_aa: CSVGTGVGTWDYGYTF; cdr3_nt: TGCAGCGTAGGGACAGGGGTCGGGACTTGGGACTATGGCTACACCTTC
v_call: TRBV6-5; d_call: NA; j_call: TRBJ2-7; clone_size: NA; cdr3_length: 15; cdr3_aa: CASVPAGAQHGEQYF; cdr3_nt: TGTGCCAGCGTACCTGCGGGGGCCCAACATGGGGAGCAGTACTTC
v_call: TRBV7-8; d_call: TRBD1; j_call: TRBJ1-1; clone_size: NA; cdr3_length: 14; cdr3_aa: CASSLDRGDTEAFF; cdr3_nt: TGTGCCAGCAGCCTAGACAGGGGTGACACTGAAGCTTTCTTT
v_call: TRBV6-5; d_call: NA; j_call: TRBJ1-2; clone_size: NA; cdr3_length: 15; cdr3_aa: CASSPPRGAGYGYTF; cdr3_nt: TGTGCCAGCAGCCCCCCGCGGGGGGCCGGCTATGGCTACACCTTC
v_call: TRBV2; d_call: NA; j_call: TRBJ1-5; clone_size: NA; cdr3_length: 14; cdr3_aa: CASSVSVSNQPQHF; cdr3_nt: TGTGCCAGCAGTGTCTCGGTAAGCAATCAGCCCCAGCATTTT
v_call: TRBV29-1; d_call: TRBD1; j_call: TRBJ2-7; clone_size: NA; cdr3_length: 13; cdr3_aa: CSVSGQGDYEQYF; cdr3_nt: TGCAGCGTTTCCGGACAGGGGGATTACGAGCAGTACTTC
v_call: TRBV12-3/TRBV12-4; d_call: NA; j_call: TRBJ1-1; clone_size: NA; cdr3_length: 13; cdr3_aa: CASSLGHPPEAFF; cdr3_nt: TGTGCCAGCAGCTTAGGACATCCTCCTGAAGCTTTCTTT
v_call: TRBV19; d_call: NA; j_call: TRBJ2-3; clone_size: few; cdr3_length: 13; cdr3_aa: CASSIRGAGTQYF; cdr3_nt: TGTGCCAGTAGTATCCGGGGGGCCGGTACGCAGTATTTT
v_call: TRBV2; d_call: NA; j_call: TRBJ1-2; clone_size: NA; cdr3_length: 11; cdr3_aa: CASRESYGYTF; cdr3_nt: TGTGCCAGCAGAGAGAGCTATGGCTACACCTTC
v_call: TRBV3-1/TRBV3-2; d_call: NA; j_call: TRBJ1-4; clone_size: NA; cdr3_length: 16; cdr3_aa: CASSPTRRLGNEKLFF; cdr3_nt: TGTGCCAGCAGCCCGACCCGGAGACTGGGTAATGAAAAACTGTTTTTT
v_call: TRBV3-1/TRBV3-2; d_call: NA; j_call: TRBJ1-1; clone_size: NA; cdr3_length: 14; cdr3_aa: CASSQPSESSEAFF; cdr3_nt: TGTGCCAGCAGCCAACCCTCGGAGAGCTCTGAAGCTTTCTTT
v_call: TRBV23-1; d_call: TRBD1; j_call: TRBJ2-5; clone_size: few; cdr3_length: 15; cdr3_aa: CASSQSETGYETQYF; cdr3_nt: TGCGCCAGCAGTCAATCCGAGACAGGGTACGAGACCCAGTACTTC
v_call: TRBV27; d_call: NA; j_call: TRBJ2-3; clone_size: few; cdr3_length: 16; cdr3_aa: CASSLSRPRDTDTQYF; cdr3_nt: TGTGCCAGCAGTTTAAGTCGTCCCCGCGACACAGATACGCAGTATTTT
v_call: TRBV5-1; d_call: TRBD2; j_call: TRBJ2-1; clone_size: NA; cdr3_length: 18; cdr3_aa: CASSPGLAGANVYNEQFF; cdr3_nt: TGCGCCAGCAGCCCGGGACTAGCGGGGGCCAACGTATACAATGAGCAGTTCTTC
v_call: TRBV2; d_call: NA; j_call: TRBJ1-5; clone_size: few; cdr3_length: 14; cdr3_aa: CACQSGTGNQPQHF; cdr3_nt: TGTGCCTGTCAAAGCGGGACTGGCAATCAGCCCCAGCATTTT
v_call: TRBV25-1; d_call: NA; j_call: TRBJ1-6; clone_size: NA; cdr3_length: 15; cdr3_aa: CASSELGQTYSPLHF; cdr3_nt: TGTGCCAGCAGTGAGCTGGGGCAAACGTATTCACCCCTCCACTTT
v_call: TRBV6-5; d_call: TRBD1; j_call: TRBJ2-3; clone_size: NA; cdr3_length: 14; cdr3_aa: CASRGTGRTDTQYF; cdr3_nt: TGTGCCAGCAGGGGGACAGGACGCACAGATACGCAGTATTTT
v_call: TRBV4-3; d_call: TRBD2; j_call: TRBJ2-3; clone_size: NA; cdr3_length: 16; cdr3_aa: CASSQEGLAGTDTQYF; cdr3_nt: TGCGCCAGCAGCCAAGAAGGACTAGCGGGCACAGATACGCAGTATTTT
v_call: TRBV6-5; d_call: NA; j_call: TRBJ1-2; clone_size: NA; cdr3_length: 15; cdr3_aa: CASSPVGASGYGYTF; cdr3_nt: TGTGCCAGCAGTCCGGTTGGGGCCTCGGGCTATGGCTACACCTTC
v_call: TRBV5-6; d_call: TRBD1; j_call: TRBJ2-7; clone_size: NA; cdr3_length: 17; cdr3_aa: CASSLTTGTGIVYEQYF; cdr3_nt: TGTGCCAGCAGCTTGACAACCGGGACAGGGATTGTCTACGAGCAGTACTTC
v_call: TRBV19; d_call: TRBD1; j_call: TRBJ1-6; clone_size: few; cdr3_length: 17; cdr3_aa: CASSHVLGQASGSPLHF; cdr3_nt: TGTGCCAGTAGTCATGTTCTGGGACAGGCGAGTGGATCACCCCTCCACTTT
v_call: TRBV12-5; d_call: NA; j_call: TRBJ2-7; clone_size: NA; cdr3_length: 14; cdr3_aa: CASGLAQGYYEQYF; cdr3_nt: TGTGCTAGTGGTTTGGCCCAGGGGTACTACGAGCAGTACTTC
v_call: TRBV2; d_call: NA; j_call: TRBJ2-1; clone_size: NA; cdr3_length: 13; cdr3_aa: CASSEFLYGEQFF; cdr3_nt: TGTGCCAGCAGTGAATTCTTGTACGGTGAGCAGTTCTTC
v_call: TRBV5-5; d_call: NA; j_call: TRBJ1-1; clone_size: NA; cdr3_length: 15; cdr3_aa: CASSLTGTKNTEAFF; cdr3_nt: TGTGCCAGCAGCTTAACAGGGACCAAGAACACTGAAGCTTTCTTT
v_call: TRBV5-4; d_call: TRBD1; j_call: TRBJ1-2; clone_size: NA; cdr3_length: 17; cdr3_aa: CASSLEQGARGNYGYTF; cdr3_nt: TGTGCCAGCAGCTTGGAGCAGGGGGCGAGGGGGAACTATGGCTACACCTTC
v_call: TRBV2; d_call: TRBD1; j_call: TRBJ1-2; clone_size: NA; cdr3_length: 15; cdr3_aa: CASNGLRTGGYGYTF; cdr3_nt: TGTGCCAGCAACGGCCTGCGGACAGGGGGTTATGGCTACACCTTC
v_call: TRBV4-2; d_call: TRBD1; j_call: TRBJ1-5; clone_size: NA; cdr3_length: 16; cdr3_aa: CASSQELQGAYQPQHF; cdr3_nt: TGTGCCAGCAGCCAAGAGCTACAGGGGGCTTATCAGCCCCAGCATTTT
v_call: TRBV3-1/TRBV3-2; d_call: NA; j_call: TRBJ2-5; clone_size: NA; cdr3_length: 11; cdr3_aa: CASSHRETQYF; cdr3_nt: TGTGCCAGCAGCCACCGAGAGACCCAGTACTTC
v_call: TRBV19; d_call: NA; j_call: TRBJ2-2; clone_size: NA; cdr3_length: 13; cdr3_aa: CASTSPYTGELFF; cdr3_nt: TGTGCCAGTACCAGTCCATACACCGGGGAGCTGTTTTTT
v_call: TRBV10-2; d_call: TRBD1; j_call: TRBJ1-1; clone_size: once; cdr3_length: 20; cdr3_aa: CASSESVGQSLRFMNTEAFF; cdr3_nt: TGCGCCAGCAGTGAGTCGGTGGGACAGTCGCTCCGGTTCATGAACACTGAAGCTTTCTTT
v_call: TRBV2; d_call: NA; j_call: TRBJ2-1; clone_size: NA; cdr3_length: 14; cdr3_aa: CASRDQSRENEQFF; cdr3_nt: TGTGCCAGCAGGGATCAGAGCAGGGAAAATGAGCAGTTCTTC
v_call: TRBV19; d_call: TRBD1; j_call: TRBJ1-5; clone_size: once; cdr3_length: 15; cdr3_aa: CASSIPDRPTQPQHF; cdr3_nt: TGTGCCAGTAGTATTCCGGACAGGCCTACCCAGCCCCAGCATTTT
v_call: TRBV5-4; d_call: TRBD2; j_call: TRBJ2-5; clone_size: NA; cdr3_length: 15; cdr3_aa: CASSLPGLAVETQYF; cdr3_nt: TGTGCCAGCAGCCTCCCGGGACTAGCAGTTGAGACCCAGTACTTC
v_call: TRBV5-1; d_call: NA; j_call: TRBJ2-5; clone_size: NA; cdr3_length: 15; cdr3_aa: CASSRPGIATETQYF; cdr3_nt: TGCGCCAGCAGCCGGCCCGGAATAGCAACGGAGACCCAGTACTTC
v_call: TRBV5-8; d_call: NA; j_call: TRBJ2-4; clone_size: NA; cdr3_length: 13; cdr3_aa: CASSSGLTNIQYF; cdr3_nt: TGTGCCAGCAGCTCTGGACTGACAAACATTCAGTACTTC
v_call: TRBV28; d_call: NA; j_call: TRBJ1-1; clone_size: NA; cdr3_length: 11; cdr3_aa: CASSLATEAFF; cdr3_nt: TGTGCCAGCAGTTTGGCCACTGAAGCTTTCTTT
v_call: TRBV19; d_call: NA; j_call: TRBJ1-5; clone_size: NA; cdr3_length: 15; cdr3_aa: CATGRDTRSNQPQHF; cdr3_nt: TGTGCCACAGGCCGGGACACGCGCAGCAATCAGCCCCAGCATTTT
v_call: TRBV7-2; d_call: NA; j_call: TRBJ2-1; clone_size: NA; cdr3_length: 14; cdr3_aa: CASSLNRDHNEQFF; cdr3_nt: TGTGCCAGCAGCTTAAACAGGGACCACAATGAGCAGTTCTTC
v_call: TRBV19; d_call: TRBD1; j_call: TRBJ1-4; clone_size: once; cdr3_length: 14; cdr3_aa: CASSITGGDEKLFF; cdr3_nt: TGTGCCAGTTCGATCACAGGGGGGGATGAAAAACTGTTTTTT
v_call: TRBV27; d_call: NA; j_call: TRBJ2-3; clone_size: NA; cdr3_length: 14; cdr3_aa: CASSLRQSSDTQYF; cdr3_nt: TGTGCCAGCAGTCTTCGACAGTCCTCAGATACGCAGTATTTT
v_call: TRBV2; d_call: NA; j_call: TRBJ2-3; clone_size: NA; cdr3_length: 14; cdr3_aa: CASSEIRGTDTQYF; cdr3_nt: TGTGCCAGCAGTGAAATCAGGGGCACAGATACGCAGTATTTT
v_call: TRBV5-1; d_call: TRBD2; j_call: TRBJ2-3; clone_size: once; cdr3_length: 16; cdr3_aa: CASTLWTSGGADTQYF; cdr3_nt: TGCGCCAGCACCCTCTGGACTAGCGGGGGTGCTGATACGCAGTATTTT
v_call: TRBV25-1; d_call: NA; j_call: TRBJ1-5; clone_size: NA; cdr3_length: 12; cdr3_aa: CASSQSAQPQHF; cdr3_nt: TGTGCCAGCTCACAATCAGCGCAGCCCCAGCATTTT
v_call: TRBV3-1/TRBV3-2; d_call: TRBD1; j_call: TRBJ1-6; clone_size: once; cdr3_length: 17; cdr3_aa: CASSQDPTGQGRYPLHF; cdr3_nt: TGTGCCAGCAGCCAAGATCCAACGGGACAGGGCAGATATCCCCTCCACTTT
v_call: TRBV11-1; d_call: NA; j_call: TRBJ1-6; clone_size: NA; cdr3_length: 15; cdr3_aa: CASSSRHRYNSPLHF; cdr3_nt: TGTGCCAGCAGCTCACGACATCGCTATAATTCACCCCTCCACTTT
v_call: TRBV5-4; d_call: TRBD2; j_call: TRBJ2-1; clone_size: NA; cdr3_length: 16; cdr3_aa: CASSLGLAGPRGGQFF; cdr3_nt: TGTGCCAGCAGCTTGGGCCTAGCGGGGCCTAGAGGGGGGCAGTTCTTC
v_call: TRBV12-3/TRBV12-4; d_call: NA; j_call: TRBJ2-3; clone_size: NA; cdr3_length: 13; cdr3_aa: CASSLPEADTQYF; cdr3_nt: TGTGCCAGCAGTTTGCCAGAAGCAGATACGCAGTATTTT